A single sample is the source of the 27 T cell receptor beta chains below, sequenced in a study of graft-versus-host responses after intestinal transplantation. TCRdb keeps only in-frame clones here, not all; method: immunoSEQ multiplex PCR. The sample carries 49,000 or so clones, approximately 92% recorded once. The sample in question was PBMCs, obtained 750 to 800 days after a first intestinal transplant, on the day of a second. The receptors come from a human patient who received an intestinal transplant, so some T cells may come from the graft donor.

V usage is TRBV27 and J usage is TRBJ2-7; D not certain. CDR3 size: 12 residues. Trimming took 6 bases from V and 0 from J, leaving 6 bases between them. In germline, CDR1 is MNHEY, CDR2 SMNVEV (reference sequence). The CDR3 is CASRARSYEQYF. The CDR3 nucleotides read TGTGCCAGCAGGGCTCGCTCCTACGAGCAGTACTTC.

V and J are TRBV5-1 and TRBJ2-3; no clear D. V gave up 3 bases and J gave up 2 bases, with 7 bases separating them. Germline assignment: CDR1 SGHRS and CDR2 YFSETQ. The CDR3 is made up of 13 amino acids. In DNA, the CDR3 is TGCGCCAGCAGCTCACCTCACACAGATACGCAGTATTTT. It specifies CASSSPHTDTQYF. Based on the CDR3 plus reference TRBV5-1 and TRBJ2-3, the full variable domain is KAGVTQTPRYLIKTRGQQVTLSCSPISGHRSVSWYQQTPGQGLQFLFEYFSETQRNKGNFPGRFSGRQFSNSRSEMNVSTLELGDSALYLCASSSPHTDTQYFGPGTRLTVL.

In this sample, this clone turned up once. The gene calls are TRBV28 and TRBJ2-4, with 10 bases matching TRBD1. This CDR3 region has 12 residues. Germline V gene sequence: CDR1 MDHEN, CDR2 SYDVKM. Trimming removed 4 bases from V and 12 bases from J; junction bases left unmatched: 3. CDR3 bases: TGTGCCAGCAGTTACGGGACAGGGGCTCAGTACTTC. Translating gives CASSYGTGAQYF.

The rearrangement uses TRBV6-5 and TRBJ2-5; D might be TRBD2 (6 bases). The CDR3 sequence is 14 residues long. V was cut by 8 bases and J by 1 base, with 14 bases left in between. CDR1 and CDR2 from the germline V gene are MNHEY and SVGAGI. CDR3 sequence reads: CASARSGLQETQYF. CDR3 nucleotides: TGTGCCAGCGCTCGAAGCGGGCTCCAAGAGACCCAGTACTTC.

The rearrangement joins TRBV10-3 to TRBJ2-7, with TRBD1 identical over 8 bases. V shed 6 bases and J 2 bases; nucleotides not matched to a gene: 3. CDR1 and CDR2 (germline): ENHRY, SYGVKD. This CDR3 is 13 amino acids long. CDR3 protein: CAIRVTGAYEQYF. The CDR3 DNA is TGTGCCATCAGAGTGACAGGGGCCTACGAGCAGTACTTC.

This sequence joins TRBV10-1 and TRBJ1-2; D gene unclear. CDR3 length: 12 amino acids. V lost 5 bases, J lost 9 bases, and 13 bases lay in between. Germline loops: CDR1 WNHNN, CDR2 SYGVQD (reference sequence). CDR3 region: CASSPNRLSYTF. The CDR3 nucleotides are TGCGCCAGCAGTCCGAATCGACTAAGCTACACCTTC.

This clone has just one count. CDR3 loop: CSIRKNTEAFF. CDR3 nucleotides: TGCAGCATACGGAAGAACACTGAAGCTTTCTTT. The V gene is TRBV29-1, the J gene TRBJ1-1; D is ambiguous. Germline CDR1 SQVTM, CDR2 ANQGSEA. Trimming shortened V by 8 bases and J by 1 base, and 8 bases separated the two germline ends. The CDR3 has 11 residues.

This clone was seen only once. This chain joins TRBV7-9 and TRBJ1-3; D uncertain. This CDR3 has 13 amino acids. Trimming left V 8 bases short and J 5 bases short, with 13 bases between. Germline V gene data show CDR1 as SEHNR and CDR2 as FQNEAQ (reference sequence). CDR3 sequence: CASSPSRRNTIYF. CDR3 sequence (DNA): TGTGCCAGCTCCCCAAGTCGGCGAAACACCATATATTTT.

The genes are TRBV10-1 and TRBJ2-7; 7 nucleotides match TRBD2. The CDR3 covers 14 residues. Germline loops: CDR1 WNHNN, CDR2 SYGVQD (reference sequence). Germline trimming cut 5 bases from V and 2 bases from J; bases unmatched to any gene: 6. The CDR3 sequence is CASSLAGDTYEQYF. CDR3 DNA: TGCGCCAGCAGTCTTGCGGGAGATACCTACGAGCAGTACTTC.

The rearrangement links TRBV19 to TRBJ2-7; 9 bases fit TRBD1. The length of the CDR3 is 15 residues. V was clipped by 6 bases and J by 6 bases; unmatched bases: 12. Germline assignment: CDR1 LNHDA and CDR2 SQIVND (reference sequence). CDR3 in DNA: TGTGCCAGTAGCCACTCACAGGGGGCGTCGGTCGAGCAGTACTTC. Amino acids: CASSHSQGASVEQYF.

The chain combines TRBV7-3 with TRBJ2-3; 10 positions agree with TRBD1. Losses at the gene ends were 3 bases for V and 5 bases for J; bases not matched to a gene: 5. CDR1 and CDR2 from the germline V gene are SGHTA and FQGTGA. This CDR3 has 15 amino acids. The chain's CDR3 is CASSLTGGAKDTQYF. In nucleotides, the CDR3 is TGTGCCAGCAGCTTGACAGGGGGCGCGAAAGATACGCAGTATTTT.

V and J are TRBV6-5 and TRBJ2-1, with 9 bases aligning to TRBD1. The V gene's germline CDR1 is MNHEY and CDR2 SVGAGI. The ends lost 2 bases at V and 7 bases at J; junction bases unmatched: 6. This CDR3 is 15 amino acids long. The chain's CDR3 is CASSYRGQGGNEQFF. CDR3 coding DNA: TGTGCCAGCAGTTACAGGGGACAGGGTGGGAATGAGCAGTTCTTC.

The chain employs TRBV5-1 and TRBJ2-7, with D maybe TRBD2 (5 bases). V lost 3 bases to trimming and J lost 3 bases, with 10 bases between them. Germline loops: CDR1 SGHRS, CDR2 YFSETQ. The CDR3 runs 13 residues. The CDR3 spells CASSSRSGYEQYF. The CDR3 coding sequence is TGCGCCAGCAGCTCTCGGAGCGGCTACGAGCAGTACTTC.

The chain uses TRBV19 and TRBJ2-5; 9 nucleotides agree with TRBD2. Germline-derived CDR1 and CDR2 are LNHDA and SQIVND (reference sequence). The CDR3 totals 14 residues. J lost 5 bases, V lost 5 bases, and 6 bases had no gene match. CDR3 region: CASSLGGGGETQYF. In nucleotides, the CDR3 is TGTGCCAGTAGTCTGGGCGGGGGGGGCGAGACCCAGTACTTC.

This rearrangement joins TRBV5-4 to TRBJ2-7, with 7 bases fitting TRBD1. CDR1 and CDR2 from the germline V gene are SGHNT and YYREEE (reference sequence). V shed 0 bases and J 6 bases; nucleotides not matched to a gene: 6. The CDR3 covers 14 residues. CDR3 region: CASSLDRGSLEQYF. CDR3 DNA: TGTGCCAGCAGCTTGGACAGGGGTTCTCTCGAGCAGTACTTC.

The chain employs TRBV30 and TRBJ2-7, with D uncertain. The CDR3 runs to 12 residues. V lost 7 bases and J lost 3, with 13 bases in between. Germline V gene lookup returns CDR1 GTSNPN and CDR2 SVGIG (reference sequence). The CDR3 loop is CALSFGIYEQYF. CDR3 sequence (DNA): TGTGCCTTATCCTTTGGGATCTACGAGCAGTACTTC.

This chain uses TRBV5-4 with TRBJ2-7; the D gene is possibly TRBD1 (6 bases). This CDR3 region has 14 residues. With 3 bases removed from V and 0 bases from J, the gap between germline ends came to 10 bases. The V gene's germline CDR1 is SGHNT and CDR2 YYREEE (reference sequence). CDR3 DNA: TGTGCCAGCAGCTCGGACAGTGGCTCCTACGAGCAGTACTTC. Protein: CASSSDSGSYEQYF.

J is TRBJ2-7 and V is TRBV11-3; the match to TRBD1 covers 7 bases. The CDR3 contains 12 residues. CDR1 is SGHNT, CDR2 YENEEA, per germline. The V and J ends lost 5 bases and 3 bases, in that order; junction bases with no gene match: 1. The CDR3 region is CASSGQVYEQYF. The CDR3, as DNA: TGTGCCAGCAGCGGACAGGTCTACGAGCAGTACTTC.

The chain combines TRBV28 with TRBJ1-2; a possible D gene is TRBD1 (5 bases). Germline assignment: CDR1 MDHEN and CDR2 SYDVKM. The CDR3 length is 17 residues. V dropped 3 bases and J dropped 2 bases, with 19 bases sitting between them. In nucleotides, the CDR3 is TGTGCCAGCAGTTTCGAGGGGTCGGCCGATTTAAACTATGGCTACACCTTC. Residues: CASSFEGSADLNYGYTF.

The chain couples TRBV28 to TRBJ1-1, with D uncertain. Germline lookup yields CDR1 MDHEN and CDR2 SYDVKM. V lost 5 bases, J lost 4 bases, and 14 bases lay in between. The CDR3 covers 14 residues. CDR3: CASSLPLGSTEAFF. The CDR3 DNA is TGTGCCAGCAGTCTTCCCCTGGGGAGCACTGAAGCTTTCTTT.

The J gene is TRBJ2-5, the V gene TRBV29-1, with D possibly TRBD2 on 6 matching bases. Germline loops: CDR1 SQVTM, CDR2 ANQGSEA. Trimming removed 3 bases at V and 2 bases at J, with 13 bases between. This CDR3 is built from 14 residues. CDR3 in amino acids: CSVEVLARQETQYF. The DNA of the CDR3 is TGCAGCGTTGAGGTGCTAGCGCGACAAGAGACCCAGTACTTC.

The rearrangement joins TRBV6-1 to TRBJ2-7; tentative D call: TRBD2 (6 bases). The ends were cut back, 2 bases at V and 1 base at J, with 12 bases in the middle. The CDR3 extends over 15 amino acids. Germline V gene sequence: CDR1 MNHNS, CDR2 SASEGT. The CDR3 coding sequence is TGTGCCAGCAGTGAATCATGGAGGGCTTCCTACGAGCAGTACTTC. Its protein is CASSESWRASYEQYF.

The J gene is TRBJ2-7, the V gene TRBV6-1; 12 bases line up with TRBD2. V lost 4 bases, J lost 2 bases, and 9 bases stayed unmatched. This CDR3 region has 17 residues. CDR1 and CDR2 (germline): MNHNS, SASEGT. The CDR3: CASSAPRTSGAPYEQYF. The CDR3 DNA sequence: TGTGCCAGCAGTGCGCCAAGGACTAGCGGGGCCCCCTACGAGCAGTACTTC.

The gene calls are TRBV28 and TRBJ2-7; D call uncertain. The germline V gene has CDR1 MDHEN and CDR2 SYDVKM. The V end was cut by 6 bases, the J end by 7 bases, with 10 bases between. The CDR3 is made up of 11 amino acids. The CDR3 DNA reads TGTGCCAGCAGCCTCTTTGGGGAGCAGTACTTC. Translated: CASSLFGEQYF.

The chain carries TRBV19 and TRBJ2-7; possible D gene TRBD2, 6 bases. Germline V CDR1 and CDR2: LNHDA, SQIVND (reference sequence). This CDR3 is built from 14 residues. Trimming shortened V by 6 bases and J by 3 bases, and 15 bases separated the two germline ends. The CDR3 DNA sequence: TGTGCCAGTAGGAACCGGGACTCCTACTACGAGCAGTACTTC. This encodes CASRNRDSYYEQYF. Full variable domain (rest looked up from reference TRBV19 and TRBJ2-7): DGGITQSPKYLFRKEGQNVTLSCEQNLNHDAMYWYRQDPGQGLRLIYYSQIVNDFQKGDIAEGYSVSREKKESFPLTVTSAQKNPTAFYLCASRNRDSYYEQYFGPGTRLTVT.

The genes are TRBV5-4 and TRBJ1-1; D uncertain. The CDR3 has 15 residues. V was cut by 2 bases and J by 2 bases, with 13 bases left in between. Germline loops: CDR1 SGHNT, CDR2 YYREEE (reference sequence). CDR3 in amino acids: CASSFYIHSNTEAFF. The CDR3 coding sequence is TGTGCCAGCAGCTTTTACATACACAGCAACACTGAAGCTTTCTTT.

This chain joins TRBV6-5 and TRBJ2-5; the D gene is possibly TRBD1 (6 bases). Germline CDR1 and CDR2: MNHEY and SVGAGI. V dropped 6 bases and J dropped 5 bases, with 13 bases sitting between them. This CDR3 spans 13 amino acids. CDR3 sequence: CASRAGQGETQYF. CDR3 nucleotides: TGTGCCAGCAGGGCAGGGCAGGGGGAGACCCAGTACTTC.